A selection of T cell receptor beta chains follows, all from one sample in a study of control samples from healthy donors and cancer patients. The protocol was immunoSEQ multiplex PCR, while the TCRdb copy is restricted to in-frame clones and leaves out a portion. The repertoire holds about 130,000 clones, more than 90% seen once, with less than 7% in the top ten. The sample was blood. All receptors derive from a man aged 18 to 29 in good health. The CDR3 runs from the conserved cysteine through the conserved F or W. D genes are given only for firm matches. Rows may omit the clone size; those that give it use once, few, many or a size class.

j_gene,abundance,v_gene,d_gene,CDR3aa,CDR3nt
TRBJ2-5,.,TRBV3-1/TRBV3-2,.,CASSQIEETQYF,TGTGCCAGCAGCCAAATAGAAGAGACCCAGTACTTC
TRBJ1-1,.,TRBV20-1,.,CSASSLNTEAFF,TGCAGTGCTAGTTCCTTGAACACTGAAGCTTTCTTT
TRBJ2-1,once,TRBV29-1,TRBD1,CSVDAGGYNEQFF,TGCAGCGTTGATGCAGGGGGCTACAATGAGCAGTTCTTC
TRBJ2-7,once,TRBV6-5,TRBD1,CASSYNRGAYYEQYF,TGTGCCAGCAGTTATAACAGGGGAGCGTACTACGAGCAGTACTTC
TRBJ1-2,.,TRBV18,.,CASSPLGPGGINYGYTF,TGTGCCAGCTCACCGCTCGGTCCCGGGGGAATAAACTATGGCTACACCTTC
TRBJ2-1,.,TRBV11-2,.,CASSLDREGNEQFF,TGTGCCAGCAGCTTAGATCGAGAGGGGAATGAGCAGTTCTTC
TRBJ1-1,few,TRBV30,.,CASRQNTEAFF,TGTGCCTCCCGACAGAACACTGAAGCTTTCTTT
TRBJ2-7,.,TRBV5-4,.,CASSLTGRYEQYF,TGTGCCAGCAGCTTGACGGGCCGCTACGAGCAGTACTTC
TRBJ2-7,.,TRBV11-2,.,CASSRDILSSYEQYF,TGTGCCAGCAGCCGGGACATCTTAAGCTCCTACGAGCAGTACTTC
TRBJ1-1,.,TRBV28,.,CASSPHSTDTEAFF,TGTGCCAGCAGTCCTCACAGTACGGACACTGAAGCTTTCTTT
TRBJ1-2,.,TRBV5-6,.,CASSLGNRQYGYTF,TGTGCCAGCAGCTTGGGGAACCGTCAATATGGCTACACCTTC
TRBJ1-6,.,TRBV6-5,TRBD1,CATAVTGGNSPLHF,TGTGCCACCGCAGTGACAGGGGGAAATTCACCCCTCCACTTT
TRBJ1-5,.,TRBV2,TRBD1,CASSAQGANQPQHF,TGTGCCAGCAGTGCTCAGGGGGCCAATCAGCCCCAGCATTTT